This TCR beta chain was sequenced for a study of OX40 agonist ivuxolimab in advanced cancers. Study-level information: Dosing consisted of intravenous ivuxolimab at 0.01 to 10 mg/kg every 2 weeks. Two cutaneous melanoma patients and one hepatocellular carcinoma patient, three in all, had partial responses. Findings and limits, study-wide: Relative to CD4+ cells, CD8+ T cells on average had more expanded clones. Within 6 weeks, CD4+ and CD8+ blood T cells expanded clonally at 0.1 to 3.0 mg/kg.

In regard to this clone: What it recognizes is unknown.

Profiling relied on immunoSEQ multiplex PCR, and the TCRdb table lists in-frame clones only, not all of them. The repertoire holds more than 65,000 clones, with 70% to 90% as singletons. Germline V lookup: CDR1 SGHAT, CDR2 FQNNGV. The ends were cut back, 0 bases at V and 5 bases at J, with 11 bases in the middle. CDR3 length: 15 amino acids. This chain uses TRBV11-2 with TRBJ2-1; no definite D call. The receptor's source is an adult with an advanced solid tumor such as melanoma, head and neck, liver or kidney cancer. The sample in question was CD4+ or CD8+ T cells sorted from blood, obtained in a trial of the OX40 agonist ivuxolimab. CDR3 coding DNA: TGTGCCAGCAGCTTAGATGTAGGCAACAACAATGAGCAGTTCTTC. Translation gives CASSLDVGNNNEQFF.